A selection of T cell receptor beta chains follows, all from one sample in a study of CD8 T cells in Susac syndrome. Each CDR3 protein gets one entry after TCRdb re-called the immunoSEQ multiplex PCR reads with MiXCR. This table holds about 73,000 distinct CDR3 sequences, about 95% found once. Specimen: CD8+ T cells from PBMCs. The source is a human donor with multiple sclerosis. Each CDR3 is given with its conserved first and last residue.

V gene | CDR3 protein
TRBV29-1 | CSVEVGVPYEQYF
TRBV6-5 | CASSGTGASEGYTF
TRBV5-4 | CASSARGSDTQYF
TRBV29-1 | CSVDLRAGGYMNTEAFF
TRBV4-1 | CASSQGDDTQYF
TRBV11-1 | CASSPEAGAYNEQFF
TRBV7-2 | CASSPTSGYNEQFF
TRBV4-1 | CASSQVRGSMNTEAFF
TRBV27 | CASSDERGNTIYF
TRBV18 | CASSPRGTGYYEQYF
TRBV14 | CASSQGPRATFF
TRBV7-9 | CASSSRPYEQYF
TRBV12-5 | CASGLVIQGDHEQYF
TRBV4-3 | CASSLYDVTTTGELFF